This TCR beta chain was sequenced for a study of T-cell reconstitution after alpha-beta-depleted transplantation in children. Whole-study results and caveats: A year had passed since transplant, and T-cell counts and diversity by then came mostly from newly produced T cells. Where alpha-beta T cells came from about two months after transplant was reportedly several hundred expanded graft clones. Surviving recipient T cells and intrathymic progenitors accounted for some patients' high TCRbeta diversity at day 60.

Preparing the TCRbeta library involved the use of unique molecular identifiers. TCRdb recomputed calls from the PCR reads with MiXCR, one row per CDR3 protein. The sample carries around 600,000 distinct CDR3 sequences, 23% recorded once. This clonotype came up a few times. Its antigen remains unknown. The sequence was collected from a boy in the first two years of life who had a stem cell transplant for acute myeloid leukemia, so the T cells may come from the graft donor. The source material was PBMCs, mostly from graft donor cells, sampled 360 days after TCRalphabeta/CD19-depleted stem cell transplant.

CDR3 in amino acids: CASSYFPQLQETQYF. The CDR3 DNA is TGCGCCAGCAGCTACTTCCCACAACTCCAAGAGACCCAGTACTTC. The chain has TRBV5-1 and TRBJ2-5; no clear D. Germline V gene lookup returns CDR1 SGHRS and CDR2 YFSETQ. Trimming cost V 3 bases and J 1 base, with 13 bases left between them. The CDR3 totals 15 residues.